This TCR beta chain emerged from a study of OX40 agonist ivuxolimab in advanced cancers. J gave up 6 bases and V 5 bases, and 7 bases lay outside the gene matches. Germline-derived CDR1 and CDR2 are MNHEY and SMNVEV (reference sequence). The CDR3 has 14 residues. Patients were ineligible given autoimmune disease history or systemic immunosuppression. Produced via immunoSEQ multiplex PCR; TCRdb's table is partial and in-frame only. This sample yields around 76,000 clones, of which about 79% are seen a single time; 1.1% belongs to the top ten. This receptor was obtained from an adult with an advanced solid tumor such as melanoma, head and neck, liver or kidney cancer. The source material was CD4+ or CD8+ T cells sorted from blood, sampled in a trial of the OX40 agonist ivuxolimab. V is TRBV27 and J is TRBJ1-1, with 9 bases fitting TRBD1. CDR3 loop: CASSPRQGGAEAFF. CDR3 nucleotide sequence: TGTGCCAGCAGTCCCAGACAGGGGGGCGCTGAAGCTTTCTTT.